This T cell receptor beta chain was profiled in a study of cytomegalovirus exposure and HLA in healthy donors. On the study more broadly: When about 400 donors were genotyped, roughly 80% of them were found to fall in the Caucasian-associated ancestry cluster. Study results and caveats: TCR beta sequences reportedly predicted most subjects' HLA-A and HLA-B alleles accurately. A prior analysis recorded that most TCR beta V segments were productive about 87% or about 30% of the time.

The CDR3 sequence is 14 residues long. Germline V lookup: CDR1 ENHRY, CDR2 SYGVKD. The ends were cut back, 7 bases at V and 0 bases at J, with 11 bases in the middle. As for this clone: The antigen is unknown.

In the PCR, 60 Vbeta and 13 Jbeta primers were used. Per the original data handling: It was a later analysis that counted roughly 80 million unique TCR beta chains, of which roughly 10 million were shared. Method: immunoSEQ multiplex PCR; TCRdb's copy keeps in-frame clones and lacks some. The D gene and trimming were derived from the DNA, and the V and J assignments and clone size from that table. Here the sample spans approximately 180,000 clones, roughly 76% being singletons. This TCR was sampled from a woman between 18 and 30 years old in good health and CMV-seropositive. The sample consisted of PBMCs. This chain uses TRBV10-3 with TRBJ2-3; TRBD2 is a possible D gene (6 bases). CDR3 residues: CAITRTTSTDTQYF. CDR3 DNA: TGTGCCATCACCCGGACTACAAGCACAGATACGCAGTATTTT.